The clone carrying this TCR beta chain has only a few counts. Its antigen remains unidentified. This entry belongs to a study of T cells in Graves' hyperthyroidism and ophthalmopathy. Study summary: Peripheral blood was acquired at first diagnosis, ahead of any therapy whatsoever. Points from the study as a whole: Most expanded thyroid clonotypes above 0.001 recurred in blood.

The CDR3 extends over 15 amino acids. Looked up from germline, CDR1 is LGHDT and CDR2 is YNNKEL (reference sequence). V lost 1 base to trimming and J lost 2 bases, with 11 bases between them. Used for diagnoses were clinical symptoms, serum thyroxine and TRAb, thyroid ultrasound and orbital computed tomography. PBMCs were obtained from about 10 ml fresh peripheral blood. Amplified TCR beta CDR3 regions derived from RNA transcripts. HTBI primers were employed in a first-round RT-PCR of the TCR CDR3. One entry per CDR3 protein, called by TCRdb with MiXCR from the multiplex PCR reads. The sample carries over 350,000 distinct CDR3 sequences, about an eighth recorded once.

This TCR came from a man in his forties or fifties with Graves' ophthalmopathy. J is TRBJ1-1 and V is TRBV3-1; no reliable D call. The sample taken for sequencing was blood. CDR3 in amino acids: CASSQGPIINTEAFF. CDR3 sequence (DNA): TGTGCCAGCAGCCAAGGGCCTATAATCAACACTGAAGCTTTCTTT.